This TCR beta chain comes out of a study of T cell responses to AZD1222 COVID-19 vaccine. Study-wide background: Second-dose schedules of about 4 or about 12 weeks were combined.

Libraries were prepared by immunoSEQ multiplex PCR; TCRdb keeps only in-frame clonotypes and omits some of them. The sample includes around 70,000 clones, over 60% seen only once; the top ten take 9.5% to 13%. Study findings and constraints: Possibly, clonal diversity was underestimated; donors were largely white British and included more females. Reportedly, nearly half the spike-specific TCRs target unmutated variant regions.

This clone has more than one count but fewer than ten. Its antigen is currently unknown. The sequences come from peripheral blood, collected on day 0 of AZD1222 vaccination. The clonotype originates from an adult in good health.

The CDR3 loop reads CASSPSEPGELFF. The CDR3 nucleotides read TGTGCCAGCAGCCCCAGTGAGCCCGGGGAGCTGTTTTTT. The chain is built from TRBV5-4 and TRBJ2-2; D is unresolved. Germline CDR1 SGHNT, CDR2 YYREEE (reference sequence). CDR3 length: 13 amino acids. Trimming took off 4 bases at V and 6 bases at J, with 10 bases between the two ends.